This entry features one T cell receptor beta chain sequence. The treatment here: preoperative locoregional IRX-2 cytokine immunotherapy. Patients received preoperative, locoregional IRX-2 cytokine immunotherapy in a phase Ib study. The CDR3 has 13 amino acids. CDR1 SQVTM and CDR2 ANQGSEA come from the germline V gene. The sample belongs to a study of preoperative IRX-2 immunotherapy in early breast cancer. Sequencing used immunoSEQ multiplex PCR; TCRdb keeps in-frame clones, though not all of them. This table holds about 34,000 clones, over 90% found once. The TCR was taken from a human donor with breast cancer. Collection took place from a patient treated with IRX-2 immunotherapy. This chain joins TRBV29-1 and TRBJ2-5, with a possible D match to TRBD1 (6 bases). Matching the DNA end better, TRBJ2-7 makes the J call doubtful. The CDR3, as DNA: TGCAGCGTTGACGGACAGAGCTCCTACGAGCAGTACTTC. Residues: CSVDGQSSYEQYF.